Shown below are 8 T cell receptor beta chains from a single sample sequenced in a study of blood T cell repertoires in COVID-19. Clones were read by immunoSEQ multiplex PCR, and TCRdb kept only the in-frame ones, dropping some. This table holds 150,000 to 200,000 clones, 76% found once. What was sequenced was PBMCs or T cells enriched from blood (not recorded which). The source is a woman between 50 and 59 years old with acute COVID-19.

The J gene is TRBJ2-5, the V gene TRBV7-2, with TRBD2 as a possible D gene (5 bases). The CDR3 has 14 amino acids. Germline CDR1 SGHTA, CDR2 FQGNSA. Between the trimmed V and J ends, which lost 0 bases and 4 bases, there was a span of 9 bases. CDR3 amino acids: CASSLAGVAETQYF. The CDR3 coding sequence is TGTGCCAGCAGCTTAGCCGGGGTAGCAGAGACCCAGTACTTC.

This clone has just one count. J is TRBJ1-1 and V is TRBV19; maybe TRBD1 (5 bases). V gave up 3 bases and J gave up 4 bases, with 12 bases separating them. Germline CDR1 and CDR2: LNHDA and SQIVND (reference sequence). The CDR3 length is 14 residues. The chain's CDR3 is CASSMGRVPTEAFF. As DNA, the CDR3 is TGTGCCAGTAGTATGGGCAGGGTTCCCACTGAAGCTTTCTTT.

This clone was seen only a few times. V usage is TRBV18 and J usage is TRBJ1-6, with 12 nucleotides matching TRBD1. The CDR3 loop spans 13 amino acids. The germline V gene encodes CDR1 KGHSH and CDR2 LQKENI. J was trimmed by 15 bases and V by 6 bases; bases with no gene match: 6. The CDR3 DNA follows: TGTGCCAGCTCGTCCGGGACAGGGGGCCGCCTCCACTTT. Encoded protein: CASSSGTGGRLHF.

CDR3 in DNA: TGTGCCAGCAGACCCGACATGGCTGGAAATTCACCCCTCCACTTT. It encodes CASRPDMAGNSPLHF. The chain is built from TRBV6-5 and TRBJ1-6; D is unclear. The CDR3 consists of 15 residues. Germline V gives CDR1 MNHEY, CDR2 SVGAGI. V was trimmed by 6 bases and J by 7 bases, leaving 16 bases between them.

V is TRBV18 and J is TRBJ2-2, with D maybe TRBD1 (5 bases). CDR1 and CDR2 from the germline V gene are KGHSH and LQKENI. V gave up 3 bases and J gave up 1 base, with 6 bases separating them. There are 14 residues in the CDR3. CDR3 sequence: CASSPGRNTGELFF. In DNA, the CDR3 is TGTGCCAGCTCACCGGGGCGGAACACCGGGGAGCTGTTTTTT. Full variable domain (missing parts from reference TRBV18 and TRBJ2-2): NAGVMQNPRHLVRRRGQEARLRCSPMKGHSHVYWYRQLPEEGLKFMVYLQKENIIDESGMPKERFSAEFPKEGPSILRIQQVVRGDSAAYFCASSPGRNTGELFFGEGSRLTVL.

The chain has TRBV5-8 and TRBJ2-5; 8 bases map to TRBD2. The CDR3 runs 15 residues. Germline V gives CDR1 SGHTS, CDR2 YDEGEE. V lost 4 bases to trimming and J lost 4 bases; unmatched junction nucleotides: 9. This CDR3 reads CASSRGRGAVETQYF. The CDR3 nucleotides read TGTGCCAGCAGCCGCGGGCGGGGGGCAGTAGAGACCCAGTACTTC.

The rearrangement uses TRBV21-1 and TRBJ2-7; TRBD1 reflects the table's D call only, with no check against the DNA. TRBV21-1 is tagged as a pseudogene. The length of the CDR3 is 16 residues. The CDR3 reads CASSKRDREIIYEQYV. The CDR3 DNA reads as TGTGCCAGCAGCAAGCGGGACAGAGAGATTATCTACGAGCAGTACGTC.

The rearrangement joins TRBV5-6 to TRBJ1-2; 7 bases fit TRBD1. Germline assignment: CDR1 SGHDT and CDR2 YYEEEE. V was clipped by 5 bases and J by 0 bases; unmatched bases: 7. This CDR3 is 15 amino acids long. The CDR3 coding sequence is TGTGCCAGCAGTGTTCCAGGGGGAGCTAACTATGGCTACACCTTC. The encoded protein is CASSVPGGANYGYTF.